A selection of T cell receptor beta chains follows, all from one sample in a study of CD8+CD57+ T cells in acquired aplastic anemia. TCRdb recomputed calls from the reads with MiXCR, one row per CDR3 protein. The data show about 220,000 distinct CDR3 sequences, approximately 35% seen once. The material sequenced was sorted CD4+, CD8+, or CD8+CD57+ T cells (not recorded which) from PBMCs. These receptors originate from a human donor in good health, serving as a control. Both conserved end residues are part of each CDR3. A D gene is named only where the DNA matches it firmly. Size tells how often a clone was seen (once, few, many) or the class of an expanded clone, and some rows leave it out.

>.|TRBV18|TRBJ1-5|.
CASSQNWGPNQPQHF
TGTGCCAGCTCACAAAATTGGGGACCCAATCAGCCCCAGCATTTT
>.|TRBV2|TRBJ1-5|.
CASRPDSINQPQHF
TGTGCCAGCAGGCCCGACAGTATCAATCAGCCCCAGCATTTT
>.|TRBV6-2/TRBV6-3|TRBJ2-2|.
CASRDTANTGELFF
TGTGCCAGCAGGGACACTGCTAACACCGGGGAGCTGTTTTTT
>few|TRBV12-5|TRBJ2-7|.
CASGLVRDIPYEQYF
TGTGCTAGTGGTTTGGTACGGGACATACCCTACGAGCAGTACTTC
>.|TRBV11-2|TRBJ2-2|.
CASKGPNTGELFF
TGTGCCAGCAAGGGACCAAACACCGGGGAGCTGTTTTTT
>.|TRBV7-3|TRBJ2-1|.
CASSLSSRNEQFF
TGTGCCAGCAGCCTTAGTAGTCGCAATGAGCAGTTCTTC
>many|TRBV5-1|TRBJ2-3|.
CASSSRDGGTDTQYF
TGCGCCAGCAGCTCAAGGGACGGAGGCACAGATACGCAGTATTTT
>.|TRBV29-1|TRBJ1-1|.
CSVSRQENTEAFF
TGCAGCGTTTCTCGTCAGGAGAACACTGAAGCTTTCTTT
>many|TRBV20-1|TRBJ1-2|.
CSAVGRGDGYTF
TGCAGTGCTGTAGGACGGGGGGATGGCTACACCTTC
>.|TRBV7-7|TRBJ2-1|.
CASSLLGYNEQFF
TGTGCTAGCAGCTTACTGGGGTACAATGAGCAGTTCTTC
>.|TRBV29-1|TRBJ1-2|TRBD1
CSVRGDRDGYTF
TGCAGCGTTAGAGGGGACAGGGATGGCTACACCTTC
>many|TRBV7-2|TRBJ1-1|.
CASSVTGWREAFF
TGTGCCAGCAGCGTTACAGGGTGGCGTGAAGCTTTCTTT
>many|TRBV10-3|TRBJ1-6|.
CAISDIESDSPLHF
TGTGCCATCAGTGATATAGAGTCGGATTCACCCCTCCACTTT
>few|TRBV12-3/TRBV12-4|TRBJ2-2|.
CASSHSRGASGELFF
TGTGCCAGCAGCCATAGCAGGGGGGCGTCCGGGGAGCTGTTTTTT
>.|TRBV2|TRBJ2-3|TRBD2
CASRRLAGGGNTQYF
TGTGCCAGCAGGCGACTAGCGGGGGGAGGAAATACGCAGTATTTT
>.|TRBV29-1|TRBJ1-1|TRBD1
CSVRTGVSTEAFF
TGCAGCGTCCGGACAGGGGTTAGCACTGAAGCTTTCTTT
>.|TRBV10-1|TRBJ2-1|TRBD1
CASSEGQGPNEQFF
TGCGCCAGCAGTGAGGGACAGGGGCCCAATGAGCAGTTCTTC
>many|TRBV7-9|TRBJ1-2|.
CASSLGTGGWHYGYTF
TGTGCCAGCAGCTTAGGGACGGGGGGATGGCACTATGGCTACACCTTC
>many|TRBV15|TRBJ1-1|TRBD1
CATSDRVSTEAFF
TGTGCCACCAGCGACAGGGTTAGCACTGAAGCTTTCTTT
>many|TRBV12-3/TRBV12-4|TRBJ1-6|TRBD1
CASSQGGTPLHF
TGTGCCAGCAGTCAGGGGGGCACACCCCTCCACTTT
>many|TRBV4-1|TRBJ2-7|.
CASSPWDHSYEQYF
TGCGCCAGCAGCCCTTGGGACCACTCCTACGAGCAGTACTTC
>few|TRBV10-3|TRBJ2-5|.
CAISDPGKAQYF
TGTGCCATCAGTGACCCAGGGAAAGCCCAGTACTTC
>many|TRBV20-1|TRBJ2-5|.
CSARPRTTRSLGYQETQYF
TGCAGTGCTAGACCCCGGACTACCAGATCTTTGGGGTACCAAGAGACCCAGTACTTC
>.|TRBV25-1|TRBJ1-6|.
CASSEYGEGLSPLHF
TGTGCCAGCAGTGAATATGGGGAGGGACTTTCACCCCTCCACTTT
>.|TRBV6-2/TRBV6-3|TRBJ2-7|TRBD2
CASSSGSYEQYF
TGTGCCAGCTCTAGCGGGAGCTACGAGCAGTACTTC
>many|TRBV25-1|TRBJ2-1|TRBD2
CASSELRTSVPSEQFF
TGTGCCAGCAGTGAATTGAGGACTAGCGTACCGTCTGAGCAGTTCTTC
>many|TRBV5-1|TRBJ2-7|.
CASSLKQGGGEQYF
TGCGCCAGCAGCTTGAAACAGGGTGGGGGCGAGCAGTACTTC
>many|TRBV12-3/TRBV12-4|TRBJ1-2|.
CASNLAAELNYGYTF
TGTGCCAGCAACCTTGCGGCAGAACTTAACTATGGCTACACCTTC
>many|TRBV4-1|TRBJ1-2|.
CASSQRDIEAYGYTF
TGCGCCAGCAGCCAAAGGGACATAGAGGCCTATGGCTACACCTTC
>.|TRBV6-6|TRBJ1-1|.
CASSYGAVMNTEAFF
TGTGCCAGCAGTTACGGGGCAGTTATGAACACTGAAGCTTTCTTT
>few|TRBV12-3/TRBV12-4|TRBJ2-3|TRBD2
CASSLWASGGATDTQYF
TGTGCCAGCAGTTTATGGGCTAGCGGGGGGGCCACAGATACGCAGTATTTT
>many|TRBV7-9|TRBJ2-7|TRBD1
CASSLATGGAEQYF
TGTGCCAGCAGCTTAGCCACAGGGGGTGCCGAGCAGTACTTC
>many|TRBV12-3/TRBV12-4|TRBJ2-3|TRBD2
CASSALAGSDTQYF
TGTGCCAGCAGTGCACTAGCGGGGTCAGATACGCAGTATTTT
>many|TRBV7-9|TRBJ2-7|.
CASSPVPSIEQYF
TGTGCCAGCAGCCCCGTCCCTAGCATCGAGCAGTACTTC
>few|TRBV4-2|TRBJ2-1|TRBD2
CASWSSGRRTYNEQFF
TGTGCCAGCTGGTCTAGCGGGAGACGTACCTACAATGAGCAGTTCTTC
>.|TRBV4-1|TRBJ2-6|.
CASSRPGQAHSGANVLTF
TGCGCCAGCAGCCGTCCCGGGCAGGCCCACTCTGGGGCCAACGTCCTGACTTTC
>.|TRBV19|TRBJ1-5|.
CASSITNYSNQPQHF
TGTGCCAGTAGTATCACCAACTATAGCAATCAGCCCCAGCATTTT
>.|TRBV25-1|TRBJ1-1|TRBD1
CASSWTGLNTEAFF
TGTGCCAGCAGCTGGACAGGGTTGAACACTGAAGCTTTCTTT